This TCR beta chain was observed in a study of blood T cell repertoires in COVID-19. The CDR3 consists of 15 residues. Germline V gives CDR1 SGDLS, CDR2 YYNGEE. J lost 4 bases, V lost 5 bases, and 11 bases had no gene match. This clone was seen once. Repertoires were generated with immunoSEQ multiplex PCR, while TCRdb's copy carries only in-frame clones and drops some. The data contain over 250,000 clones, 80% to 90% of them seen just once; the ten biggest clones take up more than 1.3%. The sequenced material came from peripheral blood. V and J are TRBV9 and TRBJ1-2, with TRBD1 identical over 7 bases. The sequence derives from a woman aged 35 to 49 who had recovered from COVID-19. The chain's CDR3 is CASRGGQLNVYGYTF. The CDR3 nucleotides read TGTGCCAGCAGAGGGGGACAGCTAAACGTCTATGGCTACACCTTC.